Here is one TCR beta chain with its context. Its antigen remains unknown. This record comes from a study of shared clonotypes between healthy human individuals. Study at large: Researchers assigned three CD4 naive, three CD4 memory, two CD8 naive and one CD8 memory plate to each donor.

General study results and limits: The rarefaction results pointed to incomplete sorted-subset sequencing despite large depth. It was anticipated that sequencing depth would influence how many clonotypes donors shared.

Each cell subset's genomic DNA was divided evenly among several immunoSEQ plates. Clones were sequenced by immunoSEQ multiplex PCR, and TCRdb holds only the in-frame ones, with some missing. This sample has over 750,000 clones; roughly 96% occur once, and the top ten carry under 0.25%. Cells designated naive CD8 were CD45RO-negative and were positively selected for CCR7, with terminally differentiated effector memory CD45RA+ cells excluded. Specimen: naive CD8+ T cells sorted from blood. The source of this sequence is a man aged 25-40 years in good health.

CDR3 nucleotide sequence: TGTGCCAGCAGCCGAAGGGAGGATGCGAACACCGGGGAGCTGTTTTTT. Translated, it gives CASSRREDANTGELFF. The V call is TRBV13, the J call TRBJ2-2, with a weak D call TRBD2 (6 bases). CDR3 length equals 16 residues. The germline CDR1 and CDR2 sequences are PRHDT and FYEKMQ (reference sequence). Trimming cost V 5 bases and J 0 bases, with 13 bases left between them.